This TCR beta chain was sequenced for a study of CD8 T cells in ankylosing spondylitis (dated by TCRdb to 2015 to 2018). Describing the broader study: To find TCR variants linked to disease, the study profiled T cell receptor beta repertoires in ankylosing spondylitis patients and healthy donors. The whole study cohort included 108 healthy donors and around 25 ankylosing spondylitis patients. Peripheral blood was sampled, and synovial fluid was additionally collected from ankylosing spondylitis patients. Beyond this particular receptor, the publication reports: The disease-linked clones showed a CD8+ phenotype and occurred at relatively low frequencies in peripheral blood. Some TCR beta motif variants had previously been reported in synovial fluid and blood of reactive arthritis patients, which suggested common disease-initiation mechanisms. Blood from ankylosing spondylitis patients appeared to be characterized by a TCR beta motif composed of about eight highly homologous amino acid variants. Significant enrichment of the disease-linked clones was reported in matched synovial fluid samples from ankylosing spondylitis patients.

There are 14 amino acids in the CDR3, from cysteine to phenylalanine inclusive. The CDR3 DNA has 42 bases and is translated from base 1. The germline V end is reduced by 5 bases and the J end by 0 bases; junction bases left unmatched: 2. Via the germline V gene (reference sequence), CDR1 is LNHDA and CDR2 SQIVND. With regard to this clonotype: Its specific antigen is unknown. No quality values exist for individual bases; no much larger clone is one base distant.

Sequencing instrument: Illumina HiSeq 2500. Quantitative 5'-RACE with molecular barcodes was the method used to prepare the TCR beta libraries. The authors processed their data as follows. To identify disease-linked TCR variants, a new computational method was used, one built on a probabilistic model of VDJ rearrangement. The raw public data were reprocessed by TCRdb itself: fastp quality trimming at Q25, MiXCR clonotype calling, in-frame beta chains only. When rows share a CDR3 protein, they turn into one entry using the most common DNA and genes. The V and J calls and clone size are TCRdb's, not the authors'. Counted in this sample were about 300,000 distinct CDR3 sequences; 9.5% to 13% of them appeared once. The ten largest clones take up around 10% of the sample.

The TCR originated in a female donor with ankylosing spondylitis or in good health (not recorded which). The chain employs TRBV19 and TRBJ2-7, and 9 junctional nucleotides match TRBD2. The sequenced sample was blood, either unsorted or a sorted T cell fraction (not recorded which). The CDR3 protein sequence reads: CASSAGGISYEQYF. The nucleotide sequence is given as TGTGCCAGTAGTGCGGGAGGGATCTCCTACGAGCAGTACTTC.